This paragraph reports one TCR beta chain. Germline-derived CDR1 and CDR2 are LNHDA and SQIVND (reference sequence). This CDR3 has 15 amino acids. The V and J ends lost 7 bases and 1 base, in that order; junction bases with no gene match: 7. In the authors' methods: The median was around 91,000 TCRs per sample, ranging roughly 23,224 to 690,600. TCRdb ran MiXCR on the RACE reads and lists one entry per CDR3 protein. The V and J calls follow TCRdb's processing rather than the paper's. This repertoire shows roughly 180,000 distinct CDR3 sequences, 13% to 15% found once; its top ten account for about 1.7%. The data derive from a study of human T cells and chemical hapten exposure. The wider study: The study traced per-sample TCR yield variation mainly to small differences in pooled library volumes.

Time point here: patch test 1, 2 weeks after DPC sensitization. Treatment here: therapeutic diphenylcyclopropenone sensitization with weekly scalp DPC. Sequencing started from total RNA isolated from unfractionated whole blood. The receptor's source is a woman aged 30 to 39 with alopecia areata. Some clones in this sample may be carry-over from other donors' samples. The rearrangement uses TRBV19 and TRBJ2-5, with TRBD2 matching 9 bases. Source: whole blood, taken in connection with sensitization to the hapten diphenylcyclopropenone (DPC). The CDR3 DNA reads as TGTGCCAGTAAGGCACGGCGGGGGGGCCAAGAGACCCAGTACTTC. The encoded protein is CASKARRGGQETQYF. Looking up the rest from reference TRBV19 and TRBJ2-5 gives the full variable domain: DGGITQSPKYLFRKEGQNVTLSCEQNLNHDAMYWYRQDPGQGLRLIYYSQIVNDFQKGDIAEGYSVSREKKESFPLTVTSAQKNPTAFYLCASKARRGGQETQYFGPGTRLLVL.